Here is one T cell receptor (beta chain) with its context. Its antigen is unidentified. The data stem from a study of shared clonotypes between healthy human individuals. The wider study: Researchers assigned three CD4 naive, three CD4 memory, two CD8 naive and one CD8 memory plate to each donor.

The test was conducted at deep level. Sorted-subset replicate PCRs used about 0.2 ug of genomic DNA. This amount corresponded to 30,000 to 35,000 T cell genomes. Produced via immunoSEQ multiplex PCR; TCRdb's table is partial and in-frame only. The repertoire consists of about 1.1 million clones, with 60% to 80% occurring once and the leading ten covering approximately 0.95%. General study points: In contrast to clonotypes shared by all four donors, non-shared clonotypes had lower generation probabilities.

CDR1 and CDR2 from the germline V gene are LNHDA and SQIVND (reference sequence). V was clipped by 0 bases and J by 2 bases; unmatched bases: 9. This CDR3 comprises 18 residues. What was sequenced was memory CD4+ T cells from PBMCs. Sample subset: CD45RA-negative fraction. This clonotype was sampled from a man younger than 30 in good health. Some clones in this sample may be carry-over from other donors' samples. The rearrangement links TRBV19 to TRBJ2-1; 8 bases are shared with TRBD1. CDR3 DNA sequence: TGTGCCAGTAGTATAGACCCCAGACAGGGGCGCCCCTACAATGAGCAGTTCTTC. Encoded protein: CASSIDPRQGRPYNEQFF.